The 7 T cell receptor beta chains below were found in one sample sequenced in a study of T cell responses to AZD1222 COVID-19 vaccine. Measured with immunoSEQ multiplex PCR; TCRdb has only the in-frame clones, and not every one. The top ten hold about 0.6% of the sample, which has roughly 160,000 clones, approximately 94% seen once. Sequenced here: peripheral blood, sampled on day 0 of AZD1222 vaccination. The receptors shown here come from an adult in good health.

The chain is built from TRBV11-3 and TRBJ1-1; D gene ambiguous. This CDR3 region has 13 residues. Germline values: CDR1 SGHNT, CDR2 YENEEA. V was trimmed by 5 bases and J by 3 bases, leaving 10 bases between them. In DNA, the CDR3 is TGTGCCAGCAGCCCCGGCCCGTACACTGAAGCTTTCTTT. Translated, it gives CASSPGPYTEAFF.

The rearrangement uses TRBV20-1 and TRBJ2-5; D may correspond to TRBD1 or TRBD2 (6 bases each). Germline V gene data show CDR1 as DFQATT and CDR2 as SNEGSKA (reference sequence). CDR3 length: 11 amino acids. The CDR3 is CSGGRQETQYF. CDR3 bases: TGCAGCGGGGGCCGCCAAGAGACCCAGTACTTC.

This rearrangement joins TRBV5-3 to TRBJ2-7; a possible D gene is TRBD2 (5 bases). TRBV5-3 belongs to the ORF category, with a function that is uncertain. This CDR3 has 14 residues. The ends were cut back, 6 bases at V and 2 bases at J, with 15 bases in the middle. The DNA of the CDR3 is TGTGCCAGAACCCTTGGCGGGCGGGCCTACGAGCAGTACTTC. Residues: CARTLGGRAYEQYF.

The CDR3 DNA reads TGTGCCAGCAGGGGGTGGGGGTCCAGCAATCAGCCCCAGCATTTT. Protein sequence: CASRGWGSSNQPQHF. This chain joins TRBV6-5 and TRBJ1-5, with D possibly TRBD1 on 5 matching bases. V was trimmed by 6 bases and J by 1 base, leaving 13 bases between them. The length of the CDR3 is 15 residues. From germline, CDR1 is MNHEY and CDR2 SVGAGI.

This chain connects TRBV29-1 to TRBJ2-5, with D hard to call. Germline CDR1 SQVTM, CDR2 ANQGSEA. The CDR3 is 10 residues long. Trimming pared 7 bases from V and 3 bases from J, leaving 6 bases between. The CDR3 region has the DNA TGCAGCGGGACGGAAGAGACCCAGTACTTC. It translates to CSGTEETQYF.

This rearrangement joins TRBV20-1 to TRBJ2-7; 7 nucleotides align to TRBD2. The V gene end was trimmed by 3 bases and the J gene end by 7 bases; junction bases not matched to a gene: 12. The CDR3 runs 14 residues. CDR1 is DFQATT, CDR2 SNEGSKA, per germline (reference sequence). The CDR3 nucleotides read TGCAGTGCTAGTGGGAGGGACTTCGAGAGGGAGCAGTACTTC. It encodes CSASGRDFEREQYF.

Here the CDR3 reads CASSGTSGFSYEQYF. The CDR3 DNA follows: TGTGCCAGCAGCGGGACTAGCGGGTTTTCCTACGAGCAGTACTTC. V and J are TRBV7-9 and TRBJ2-7; 12 bases match TRBD2. The trim removed 5 bases at V and 1 base at J, leaving 3 bases unmatched. This CDR3 has 15 residues. Germline V lookup: CDR1 SEHNR, CDR2 FQNEAQ (reference sequence).